This T cell receptor beta chain was obtained from a study of OX40 agonist ivuxolimab in advanced cancers. Across the study: Dosing consisted of intravenous ivuxolimab at 0.01 to 10 mg/kg every 2 weeks. From about 20 to 80 years was the age range, with a mean of approximately 58 years, and 70% to 85% were male. The dose-escalation group included hepatocellular carcinoma, melanoma, renal cell carcinoma and head and neck cancer.

The method was immunoSEQ multiplex PCR; TCRdb's version includes in-frame clones alone and lacks a portion of them. Among about 46,000 clones listed, 70% to 80% were seen once. Study-level results: On average, CD8+ T cells showed a greater number of expanded clones than CD4+.

Regarding this clone: As yet, its antigen is unknown.

CDR1 is MDHEN and CDR2 is SYDVKM in the germline V gene. There are 17 residues in the CDR3. Trimming removed 5 bases from V and 2 bases from J; junction bases left unmatched: 11. The chain links TRBV28 to TRBJ2-5, with 10 bases identical to TRBD2. This specimen consisted of CD4+ or CD8+ T cells sorted from blood, obtained in a trial of the OX40 agonist ivuxolimab. The receptor was derived from an adult with an advanced solid tumor such as melanoma, head and neck, liver or kidney cancer. The CDR3 region is CASSLWTSGVTQETQYF. The DNA for the CDR3 is TGTGCCAGCAGTCTTTGGACTAGCGGAGTAACACAAGAGACCCAGTACTTC.